This T cell receptor beta chain comes out of a study of neurological immune-mediated disorders. This clonotype was seen at least ten times. Regarding time point: longitudinal time-point 2. Per sequencing run, 15-18 subjects together gave over 160 million TCR-beta sequences. TCRdb passed the 5' RACE reads through MiXCR, listing each CDR3 protein once. This table has some 87,000 distinct CDR3 sequences, 13% appearing once. The clonotype comes from a female donor with HTLV-1-associated myelopathy (HAM/TSP). Sequencing was carried out using PBMCs.

CDR3 amino acids: CASSSPGSGQPQHF. CDR3 bases: TGTGCCAGCAGCTCACCAGGGTCGGGTCAGCCCCAGCATTTT. This chain joins TRBV7-9 and TRBJ1-5; perhaps TRBD1 as D (5 bases). This CDR3 has 14 residues. V was clipped by 4 bases and J by 6 bases, with 13 bases between them. The V gene's germline CDR1 is SEHNR and CDR2 FQNEAQ (reference sequence).